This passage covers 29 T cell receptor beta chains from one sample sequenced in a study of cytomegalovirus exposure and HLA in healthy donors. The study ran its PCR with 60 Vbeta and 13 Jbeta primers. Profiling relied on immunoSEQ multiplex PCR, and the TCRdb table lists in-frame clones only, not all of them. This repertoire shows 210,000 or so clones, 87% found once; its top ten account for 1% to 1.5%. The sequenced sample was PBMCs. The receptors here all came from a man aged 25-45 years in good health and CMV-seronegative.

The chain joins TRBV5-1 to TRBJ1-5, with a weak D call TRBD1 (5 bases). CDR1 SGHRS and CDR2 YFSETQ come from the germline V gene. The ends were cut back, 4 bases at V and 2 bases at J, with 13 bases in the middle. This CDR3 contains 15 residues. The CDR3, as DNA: TGCGCCAGCAGCCCACTGGGGCAGGGCAATCAGCCCCAGCATTTT. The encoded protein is CASSPLGQGNQPQHF.

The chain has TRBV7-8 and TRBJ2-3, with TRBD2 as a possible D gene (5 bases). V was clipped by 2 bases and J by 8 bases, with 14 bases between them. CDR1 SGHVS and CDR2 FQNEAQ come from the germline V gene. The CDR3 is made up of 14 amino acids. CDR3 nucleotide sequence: TGTGCCAGCAGCTTATCAAGGGCAGCGGTTACGCAGTATTTT. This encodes CASSLSRAAVTQYF.

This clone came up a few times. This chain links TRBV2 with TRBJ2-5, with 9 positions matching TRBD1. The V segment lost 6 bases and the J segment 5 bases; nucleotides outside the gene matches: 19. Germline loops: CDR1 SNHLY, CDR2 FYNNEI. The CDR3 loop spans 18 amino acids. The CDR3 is CASSPPPGTGLLWETQYF. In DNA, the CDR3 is TGTGCCAGCAGCCCACCCCCAGGGACAGGGTTGTTGTGGGAGACCCAGTACTTC.

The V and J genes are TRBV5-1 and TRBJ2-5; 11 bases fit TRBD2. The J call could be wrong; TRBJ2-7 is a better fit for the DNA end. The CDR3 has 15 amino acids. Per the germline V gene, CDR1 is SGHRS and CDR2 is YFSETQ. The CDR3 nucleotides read TGCGCCAGCAGCTTGGGCGGGACTAGCGGATACGAGCAGTACTTC. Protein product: CASSLGGTSGYEQYF.

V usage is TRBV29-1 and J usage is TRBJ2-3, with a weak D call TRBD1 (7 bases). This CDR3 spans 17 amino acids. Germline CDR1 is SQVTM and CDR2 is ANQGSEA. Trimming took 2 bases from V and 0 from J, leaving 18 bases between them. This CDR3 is CSVEPQSTGTSTDTQYF. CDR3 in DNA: TGCAGCGTTGAACCCCAATCGACAGGGACTAGCACAGATACGCAGTATTTT.

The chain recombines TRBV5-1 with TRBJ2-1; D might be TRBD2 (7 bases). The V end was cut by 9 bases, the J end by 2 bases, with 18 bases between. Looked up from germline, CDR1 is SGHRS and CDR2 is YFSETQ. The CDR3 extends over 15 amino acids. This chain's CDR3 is CATGGGDNAYNEQFF. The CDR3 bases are TGCGCCACCGGAGGGGGGGACAACGCCTACAATGAGCAGTTCTTC. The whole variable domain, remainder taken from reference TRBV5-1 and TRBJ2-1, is KAGVTQTPRYLIKTRGQQVTLSCSPISGHRSVSWYQQTPGQGLQFLFEYFSETQRNKGNFPGRFSGRQFSNSRSEMNVSTLELGDSALYLCATGGGDNAYNEQFFGPGTRLTVL.

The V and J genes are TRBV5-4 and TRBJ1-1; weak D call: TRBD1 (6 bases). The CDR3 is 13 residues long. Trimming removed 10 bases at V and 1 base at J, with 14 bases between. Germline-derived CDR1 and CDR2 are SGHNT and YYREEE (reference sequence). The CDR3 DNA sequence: TGTGCCGGGGGGGGCAGGGCGAACACTGAAGCTTTCTTT. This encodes CAGGGRANTEAFF.

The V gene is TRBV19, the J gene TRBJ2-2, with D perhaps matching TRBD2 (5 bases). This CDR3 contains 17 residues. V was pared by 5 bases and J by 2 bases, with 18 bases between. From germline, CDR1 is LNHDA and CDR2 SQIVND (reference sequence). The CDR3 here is CASSPRGRVGNTGELFF. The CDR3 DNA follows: TGTGCCAGTAGTCCCCGGGGTAGGGTGGGAAACACCGGGGAGCTGTTTTTT.

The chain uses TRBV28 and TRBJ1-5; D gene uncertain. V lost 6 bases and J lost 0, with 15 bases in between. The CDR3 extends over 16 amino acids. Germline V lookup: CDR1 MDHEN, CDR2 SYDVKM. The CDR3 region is CASRSLAAYSNQPQHF. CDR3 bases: TGTGCCAGCAGATCATTGGCAGCGTATAGCAATCAGCCCCAGCATTTT.

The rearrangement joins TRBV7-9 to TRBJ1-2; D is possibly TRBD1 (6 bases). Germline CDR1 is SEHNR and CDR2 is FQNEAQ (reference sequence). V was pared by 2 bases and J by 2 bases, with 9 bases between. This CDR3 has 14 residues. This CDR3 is CASSLYDRNYGYTF. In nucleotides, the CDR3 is TGTGCCAGCAGCTTATATGACAGGAACTATGGCTACACCTTC.

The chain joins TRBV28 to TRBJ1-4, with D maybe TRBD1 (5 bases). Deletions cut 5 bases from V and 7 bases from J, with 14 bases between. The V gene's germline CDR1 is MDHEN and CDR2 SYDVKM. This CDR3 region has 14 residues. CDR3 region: CASSLQGLGEKLFF. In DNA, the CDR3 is TGTGCCAGCAGTCTCCAGGGTTTGGGTGAAAAACTGTTTTTT.

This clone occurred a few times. For the CDR3, the DNA is TGTGCCAGCAGCGATACTAGCGGGACAGATACGCAGTATTTT. Translation gives CASSDTSGTDTQYF. This chain uses TRBV6-4 with TRBJ2-3; 9 positions match TRBD2. The length of the CDR3 is 14 residues. With V trimmed by 6 bases and J by 3 bases, 4 bases remained unmatched. Germline lookup yields CDR1 MRHNA and CDR2 SNTAGT.

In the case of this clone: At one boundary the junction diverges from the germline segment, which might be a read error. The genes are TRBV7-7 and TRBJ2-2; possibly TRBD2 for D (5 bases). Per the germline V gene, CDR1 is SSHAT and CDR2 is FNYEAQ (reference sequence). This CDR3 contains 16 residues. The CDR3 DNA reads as TGTGCTAGCAGTTTGGCGGCTAGCCTAAACACCGGGGAGCTGTTTTTT. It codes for CASSLAASLNTGELFF.

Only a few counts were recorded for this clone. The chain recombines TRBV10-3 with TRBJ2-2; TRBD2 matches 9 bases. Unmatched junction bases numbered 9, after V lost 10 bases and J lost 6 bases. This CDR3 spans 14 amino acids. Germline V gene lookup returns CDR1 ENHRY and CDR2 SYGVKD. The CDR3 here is CASSERGDAGELFF. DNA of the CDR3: TGTGCCAGTAGTGAGCGGGGGGACGCCGGGGAGCTGTTTTTT.

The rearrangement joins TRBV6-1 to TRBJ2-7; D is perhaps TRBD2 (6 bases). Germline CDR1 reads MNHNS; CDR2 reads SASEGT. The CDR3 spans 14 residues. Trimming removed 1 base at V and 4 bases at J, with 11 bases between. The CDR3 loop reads CASSEGGNRYEQYF. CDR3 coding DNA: TGTGCCAGCAGTGAAGGCGGGAACAGGTACGAGCAGTACTTC.

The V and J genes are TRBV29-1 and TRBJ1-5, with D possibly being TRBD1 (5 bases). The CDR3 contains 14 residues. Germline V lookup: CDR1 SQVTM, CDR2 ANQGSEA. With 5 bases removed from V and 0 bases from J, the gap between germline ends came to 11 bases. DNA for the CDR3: TGCAGCGTTAGATCAGGGATTAGCAATCAGCCCCAGCATTTT. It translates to CSVRSGISNQPQHF.

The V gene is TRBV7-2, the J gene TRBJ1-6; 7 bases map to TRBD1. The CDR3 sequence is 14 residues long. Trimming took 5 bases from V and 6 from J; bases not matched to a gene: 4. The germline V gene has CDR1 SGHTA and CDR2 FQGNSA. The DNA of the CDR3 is TGTGCCAGCAGCCCCCGACAGGGTAATTCACCCCTCCACTTT. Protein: CASSPRQGNSPLHF.

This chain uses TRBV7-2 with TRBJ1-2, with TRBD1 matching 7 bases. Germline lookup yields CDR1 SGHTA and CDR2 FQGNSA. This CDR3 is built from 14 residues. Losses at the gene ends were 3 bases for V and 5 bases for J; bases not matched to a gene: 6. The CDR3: CASSFTDRRYGYTF. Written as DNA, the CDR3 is TGTGCCAGCAGCTTCACGGACAGGCGTTATGGCTACACCTTC.

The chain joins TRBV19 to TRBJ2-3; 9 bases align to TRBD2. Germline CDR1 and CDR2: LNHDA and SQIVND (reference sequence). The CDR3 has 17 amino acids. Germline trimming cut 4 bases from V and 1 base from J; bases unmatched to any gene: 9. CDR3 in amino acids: CASSTLAGVLGTDTQYF. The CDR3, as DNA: TGTGCCAGTAGTACATTAGCGGGAGTCCTTGGCACAGATACGCAGTATTTT. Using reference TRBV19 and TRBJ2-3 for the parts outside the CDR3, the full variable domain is DGGITQSPKYLFRKEGQNVTLSCEQNLNHDAMYWYRQDPGQGLRLIYYSQIVNDFQKGDIAEGYSVSREKKESFPLTVTSAQKNPTAFYLCASSTLAGVLGTDTQYFGPGTRLTVL.

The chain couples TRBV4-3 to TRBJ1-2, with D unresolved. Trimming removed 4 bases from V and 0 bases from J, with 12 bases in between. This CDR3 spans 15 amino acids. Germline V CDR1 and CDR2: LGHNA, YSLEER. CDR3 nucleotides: TGCGCCAGCAGCCCCGGGTTTTCAGCTAACTATGGCTACACCTTC. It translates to CASSPGFSANYGYTF.

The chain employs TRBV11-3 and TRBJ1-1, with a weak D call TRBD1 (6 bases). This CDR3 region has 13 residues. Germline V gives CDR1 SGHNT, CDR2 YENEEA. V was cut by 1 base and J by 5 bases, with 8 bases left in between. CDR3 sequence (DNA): TGTGCCAGCAGCTTAGGGACAGAGACTGAAGCTTTCTTT. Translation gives CASSLGTETEAFF.

As DNA, the CDR3 is TGTGCCAGCTCACCGGAGCGGGGACAGGGGGCATTCGGAAACACCATATATTTT. This encodes CASSPERGQGAFGNTIYF. The chain couples TRBV18 to TRBJ1-3, with 12 bases lining up with TRBD1. The length of the CDR3 is 18 residues. V gave up 3 bases and J gave up 4 bases; unmatched junction bases: 10. Germline CDR1 KGHSH, CDR2 LQKENI.

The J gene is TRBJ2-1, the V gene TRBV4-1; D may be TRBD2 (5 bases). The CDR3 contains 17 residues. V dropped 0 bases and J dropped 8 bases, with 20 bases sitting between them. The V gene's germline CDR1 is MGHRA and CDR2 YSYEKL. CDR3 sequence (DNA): TGCGCCAGCAGCCAAGAGGGGTTAGCGTCTTATGTCGATGAGCAGTTCTTC. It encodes CASSQEGLASYVDEQFF.

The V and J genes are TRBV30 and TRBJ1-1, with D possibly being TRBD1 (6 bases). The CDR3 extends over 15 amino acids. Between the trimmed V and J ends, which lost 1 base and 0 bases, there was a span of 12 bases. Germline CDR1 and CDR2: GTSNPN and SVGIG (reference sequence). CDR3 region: CAWSAWGRVNTEAFF. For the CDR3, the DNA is TGTGCCTGGAGTGCATGGGGGCGCGTGAACACTGAAGCTTTCTTT. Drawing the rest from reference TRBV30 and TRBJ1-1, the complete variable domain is SQTIHQWPATLVQPVGSPLSLECTVEGTSNPNLYWYRQAAGRGLQLLFYSVGIGQISSEVPQNLSASRPQDRQFILSSKKLLLSDSGFYLCAWSAWGRVNTEAFFGQGTRLTVV.

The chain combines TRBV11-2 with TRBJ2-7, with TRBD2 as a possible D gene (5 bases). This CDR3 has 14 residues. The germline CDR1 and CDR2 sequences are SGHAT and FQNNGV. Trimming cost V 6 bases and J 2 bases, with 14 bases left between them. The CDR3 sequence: CASRGAKPPYEQYF. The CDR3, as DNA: TGTGCCAGCAGGGGAGCCAAACCCCCCTACGAGCAGTACTTC.

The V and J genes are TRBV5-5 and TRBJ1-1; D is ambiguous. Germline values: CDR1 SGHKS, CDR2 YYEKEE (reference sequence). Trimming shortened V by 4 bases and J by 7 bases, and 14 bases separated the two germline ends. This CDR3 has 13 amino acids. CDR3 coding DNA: TGTGCCAGCAGCCGCTCCGGGATCCGTGAAGCTTTCTTT. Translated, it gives CASSRSGIREAFF.

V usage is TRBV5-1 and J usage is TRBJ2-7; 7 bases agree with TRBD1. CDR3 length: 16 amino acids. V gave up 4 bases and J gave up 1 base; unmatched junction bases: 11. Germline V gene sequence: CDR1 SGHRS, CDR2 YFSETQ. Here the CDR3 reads CASSRITGANSYEQYF. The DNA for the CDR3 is TGCGCCAGCAGCCGAATTACAGGGGCGAATTCCTACGAGCAGTACTTC.

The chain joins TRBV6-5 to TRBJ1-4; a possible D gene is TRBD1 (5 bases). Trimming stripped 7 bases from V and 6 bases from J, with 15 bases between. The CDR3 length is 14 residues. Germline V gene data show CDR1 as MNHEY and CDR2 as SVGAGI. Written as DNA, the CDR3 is TGTGCCAGCACCCAAAGGGGTGGAGATGAAAAACTGTTTTTT. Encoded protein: CASTQRGGDEKLFF.

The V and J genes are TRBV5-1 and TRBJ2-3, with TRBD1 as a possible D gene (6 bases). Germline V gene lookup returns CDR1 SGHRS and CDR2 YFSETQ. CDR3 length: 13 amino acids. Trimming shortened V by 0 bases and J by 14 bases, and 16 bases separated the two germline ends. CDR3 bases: TGCGCCAGCAGCTTGGAACGGGCAGGGGCGGCGTATTTT. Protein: CASSLERAGAAYF.